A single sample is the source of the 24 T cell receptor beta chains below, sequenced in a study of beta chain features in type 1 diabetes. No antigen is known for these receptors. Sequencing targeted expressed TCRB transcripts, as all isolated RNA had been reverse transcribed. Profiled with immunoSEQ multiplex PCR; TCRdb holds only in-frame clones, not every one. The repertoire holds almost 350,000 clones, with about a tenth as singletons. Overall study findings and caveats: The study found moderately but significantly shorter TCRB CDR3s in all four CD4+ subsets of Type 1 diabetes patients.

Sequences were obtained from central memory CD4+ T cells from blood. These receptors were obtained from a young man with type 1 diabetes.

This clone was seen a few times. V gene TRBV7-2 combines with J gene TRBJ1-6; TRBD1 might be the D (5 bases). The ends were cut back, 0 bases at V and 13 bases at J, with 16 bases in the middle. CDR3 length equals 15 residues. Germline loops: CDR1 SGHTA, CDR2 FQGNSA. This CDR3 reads CASSLAVAGTRPLHF. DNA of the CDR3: TGTGCCAGCAGCTTAGCGGTGGCGGGGACTAGGCCCCTCCACTTT.

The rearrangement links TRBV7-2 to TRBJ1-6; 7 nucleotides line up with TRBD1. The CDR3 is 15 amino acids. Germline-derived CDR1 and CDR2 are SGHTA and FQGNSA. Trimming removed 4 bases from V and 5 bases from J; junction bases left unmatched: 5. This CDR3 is CASSWVQGNNSPLHF. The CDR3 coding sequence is TGTGCCAGCAGCTGGGTACAGGGGAATAATTCACCCCTCCACTTT.

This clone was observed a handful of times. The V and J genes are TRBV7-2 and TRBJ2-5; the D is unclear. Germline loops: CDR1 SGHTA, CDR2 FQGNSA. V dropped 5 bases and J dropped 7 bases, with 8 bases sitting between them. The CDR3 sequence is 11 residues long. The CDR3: CASSPFGTQYF. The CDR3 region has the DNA TGTGCCAGCAGCCCGTTCGGGACCCAGTACTTC.

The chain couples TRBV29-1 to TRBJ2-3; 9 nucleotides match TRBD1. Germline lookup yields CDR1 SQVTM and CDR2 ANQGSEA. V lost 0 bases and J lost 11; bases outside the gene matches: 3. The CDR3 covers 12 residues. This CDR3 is CSVEDLGQGQYF. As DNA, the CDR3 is TGCAGCGTTGAAGATCTGGGACAGGGGCAGTATTTT.

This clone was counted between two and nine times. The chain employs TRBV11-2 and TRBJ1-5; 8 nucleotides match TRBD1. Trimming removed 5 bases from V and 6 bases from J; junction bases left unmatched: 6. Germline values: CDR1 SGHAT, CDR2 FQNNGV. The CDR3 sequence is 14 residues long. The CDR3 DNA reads TGTGCCAGCAGCCCCGACAGGGGTGGTCAGCCCCAGCATTTT. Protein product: CASSPDRGGQPQHF.

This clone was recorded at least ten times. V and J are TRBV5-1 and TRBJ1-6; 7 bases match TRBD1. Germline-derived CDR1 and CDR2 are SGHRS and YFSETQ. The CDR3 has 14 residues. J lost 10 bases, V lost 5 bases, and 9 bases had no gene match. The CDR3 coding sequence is TGCGCCAGCAGATCCCGGGACAGTTGGTCACCCCTCCACTTT. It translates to CASRSRDSWSPLHF.

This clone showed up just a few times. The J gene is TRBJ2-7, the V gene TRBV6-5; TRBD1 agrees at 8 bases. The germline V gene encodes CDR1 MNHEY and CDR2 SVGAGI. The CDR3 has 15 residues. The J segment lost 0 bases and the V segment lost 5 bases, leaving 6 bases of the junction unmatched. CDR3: CASSPRQGISYEQYF. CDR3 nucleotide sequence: TGTGCCAGCAGTCCGCGACAGGGGATCTCCTACGAGCAGTACTTC.

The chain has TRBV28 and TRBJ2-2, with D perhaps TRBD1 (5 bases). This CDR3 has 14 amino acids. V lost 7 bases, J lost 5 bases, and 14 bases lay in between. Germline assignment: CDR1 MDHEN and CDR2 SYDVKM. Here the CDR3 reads CASNVGASTGELFF. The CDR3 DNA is TGTGCCAGCAATGTAGGGGCAAGTACCGGGGAGCTGTTTTTT.

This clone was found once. The CDR3 loop reads CASSSASWTGELFF. The CDR3 bases are TGTGCCAGCAGCTCCGCTAGCTGGACCGGGGAGCTGTTTTTT. J is TRBJ2-2 and V is TRBV7-2; D possibly corresponds to TRBD2 (5 bases). V lost 4 bases, J lost 5 bases, and 11 bases lay in between. CDR1 is SGHTA, CDR2 FQGNSA, per germline. The CDR3 consists of 14 residues.

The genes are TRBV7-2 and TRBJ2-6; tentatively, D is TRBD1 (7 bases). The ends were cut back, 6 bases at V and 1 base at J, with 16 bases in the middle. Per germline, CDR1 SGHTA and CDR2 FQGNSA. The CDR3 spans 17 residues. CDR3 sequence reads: CASREGQHLSGANVLTF. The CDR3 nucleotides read TGTGCCAGCAGGGAGGGACAGCACTTGTCTGGGGCCAACGTCCTGACTTTC.

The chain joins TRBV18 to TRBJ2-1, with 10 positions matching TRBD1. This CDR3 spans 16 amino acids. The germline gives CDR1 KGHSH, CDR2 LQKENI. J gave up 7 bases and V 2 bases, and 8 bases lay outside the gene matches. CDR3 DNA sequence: TGTGCCAGCTCACCAAATGACAGGGGGCATGGGAATGAGCAGTTCTTC. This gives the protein CASSPNDRGHGNEQFF.

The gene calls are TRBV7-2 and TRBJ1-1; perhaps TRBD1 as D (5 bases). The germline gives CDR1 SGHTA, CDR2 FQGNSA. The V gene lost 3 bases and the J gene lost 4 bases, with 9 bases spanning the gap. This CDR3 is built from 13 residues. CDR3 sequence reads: CASSLYDSTEAFF. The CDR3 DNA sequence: TGTGCCAGCAGCTTGTACGACAGCACTGAAGCTTTCTTT.

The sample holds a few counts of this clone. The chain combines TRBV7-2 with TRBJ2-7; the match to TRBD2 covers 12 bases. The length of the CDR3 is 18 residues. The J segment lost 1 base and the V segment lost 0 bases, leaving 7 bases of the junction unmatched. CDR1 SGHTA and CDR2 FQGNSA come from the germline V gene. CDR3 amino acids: CASSLALLAGGQSYEQYF. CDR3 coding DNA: TGTGCCAGCAGCTTAGCGCTCCTAGCGGGGGGGCAATCCTACGAGCAGTACTTC.

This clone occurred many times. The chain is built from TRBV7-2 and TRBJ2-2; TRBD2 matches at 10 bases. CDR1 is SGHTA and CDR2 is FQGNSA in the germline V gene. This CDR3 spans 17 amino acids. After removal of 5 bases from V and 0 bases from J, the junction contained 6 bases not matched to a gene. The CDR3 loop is CASSRQLAGSNTGELFF. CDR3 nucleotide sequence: TGTGCCAGCAGCCGACAACTAGCGGGGTCGAACACCGGGGAGCTGTTTTTT.

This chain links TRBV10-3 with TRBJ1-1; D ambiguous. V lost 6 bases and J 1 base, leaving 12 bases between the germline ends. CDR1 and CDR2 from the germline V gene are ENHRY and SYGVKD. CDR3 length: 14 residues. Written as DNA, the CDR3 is TGTGCCATCAGCTTGGACGGGAAGAACACTGAAGCTTTCTTT. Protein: CAISLDGKNTEAFF.

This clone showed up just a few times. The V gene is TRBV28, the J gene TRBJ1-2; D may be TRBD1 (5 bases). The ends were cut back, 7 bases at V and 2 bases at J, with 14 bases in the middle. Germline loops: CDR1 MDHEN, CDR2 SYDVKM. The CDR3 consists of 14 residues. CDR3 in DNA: TGTGCCAGCATAAGAGGGGCAGAAAACTATGGCTACACCTTC. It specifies CASIRGAENYGYTF.

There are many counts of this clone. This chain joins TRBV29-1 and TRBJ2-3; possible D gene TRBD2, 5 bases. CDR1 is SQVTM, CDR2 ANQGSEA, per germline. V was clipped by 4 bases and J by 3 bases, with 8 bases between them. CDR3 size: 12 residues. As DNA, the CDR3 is TGCAGCGTTGCTGAGGGAACAGATACGCAGTATTTT. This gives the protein CSVAEGTDTQYF.

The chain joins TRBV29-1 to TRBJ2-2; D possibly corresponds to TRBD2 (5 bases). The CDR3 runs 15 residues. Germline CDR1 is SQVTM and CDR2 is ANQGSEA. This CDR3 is CAQTGGDKNTGELFF. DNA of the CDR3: TGCGCTCAAACCGGAGGAGACAAAAACACCGGGGAGCTGTTTTTT.

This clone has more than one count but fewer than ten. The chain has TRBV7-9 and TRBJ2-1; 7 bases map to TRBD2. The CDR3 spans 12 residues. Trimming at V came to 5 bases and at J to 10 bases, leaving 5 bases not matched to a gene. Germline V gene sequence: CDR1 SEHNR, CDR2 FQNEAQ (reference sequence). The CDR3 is CASSGRGNEQFF. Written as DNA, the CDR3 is TGTGCCAGCAGCGGGCGGGGGAACGAGCAGTTCTTC. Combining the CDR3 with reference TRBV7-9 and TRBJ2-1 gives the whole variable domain DTGVSQNPRHKITKRGQNVTFRCDPISEHNRLYWYRQTLGQGPEFLTYFQNEAQLEKSRLLSDRFSAERPKGSFSTLEIQRTEQGDSAMYLCASSGRGNEQFFGPGTRLTVL.

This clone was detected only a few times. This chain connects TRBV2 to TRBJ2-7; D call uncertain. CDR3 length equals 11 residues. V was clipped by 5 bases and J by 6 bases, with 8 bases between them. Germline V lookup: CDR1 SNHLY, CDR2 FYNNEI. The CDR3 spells CASSINREQYF. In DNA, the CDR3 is TGTGCCAGCAGTATAAACCGCGAGCAGTACTTC.

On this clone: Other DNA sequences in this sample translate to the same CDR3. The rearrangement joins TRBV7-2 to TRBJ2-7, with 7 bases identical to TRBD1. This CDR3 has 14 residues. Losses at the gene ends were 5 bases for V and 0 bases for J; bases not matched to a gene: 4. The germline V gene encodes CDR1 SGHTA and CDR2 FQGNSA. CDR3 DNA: TGTGCCAGCAGCCCCGGACAGGCCTCCTACGAGCAGTACTTC. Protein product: CASSPGQASYEQYF.

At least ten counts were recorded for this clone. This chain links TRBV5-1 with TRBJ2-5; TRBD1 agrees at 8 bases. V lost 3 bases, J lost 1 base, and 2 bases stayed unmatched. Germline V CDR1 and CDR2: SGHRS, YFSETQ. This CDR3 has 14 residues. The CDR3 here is CASSSDRAQETQYF. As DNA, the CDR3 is TGCGCCAGCAGCTCGGACAGGGCCCAAGAGACCCAGTACTTC. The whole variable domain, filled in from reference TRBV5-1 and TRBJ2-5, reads KAGVTQTPRYLIKTRGQQVTLSCSPISGHRSVSWYQQTPGQGLQFLFEYFSETQRNKGNFPGRFSGRQFSNSRSEMNVSTLELGDSALYLCASSSDRAQETQYFGPGTRLLVL.

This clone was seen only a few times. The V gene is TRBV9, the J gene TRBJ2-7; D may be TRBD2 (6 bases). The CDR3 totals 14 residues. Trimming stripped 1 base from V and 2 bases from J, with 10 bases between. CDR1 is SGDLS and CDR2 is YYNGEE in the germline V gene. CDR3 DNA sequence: TGTGCCAGCAGCGTAAGGGACTTCACCTACGAGCAGTACTTC. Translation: CASSVRDFTYEQYF.

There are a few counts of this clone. The CDR3 region has the DNA TGTGCCAGCAGTTCCACTCCTGACGTCCGCCCTGAGCAGTTCTTC. This codes for CASSSTPDVRPEQFF. The chain employs TRBV6-6 and TRBJ2-1, with D hard to call. The CDR3 consists of 15 residues. The V and J ends lost 4 bases and 9 bases respectively, with 19 bases between them. Germline assignment: CDR1 MNHNY and CDR2 SVGAGI (reference sequence).